These T cell receptor beta chains were read from a single sample in a study of blood T cell repertoires in COVID-19. Clones were sequenced by immunoSEQ multiplex PCR, and TCRdb holds only the in-frame ones, with some missing. The table lists approximately 270,000 clones, about 85% of them singletons. Input material: peripheral blood. The source is a human donor with COVID-19, enrolled during active disease. The donor label of this sample is uncertain. The CDR3 runs from the conserved cysteine through the conserved F or W. The order of the fields is CDR3 length, V gene, clone size, D gene, J gene, CDR3 DNA, CDR3 protein. D genes are given only for firm matches. Size tells how often a clone was seen (once, few, many) or the class of an expanded clone, and some rows leave it out.

CDR3 length: 15
V gene: TRBV7-8
clone size: .
D gene: TRBD1
J gene: TRBJ1-1
CDR3 DNA: TGTGCCAGCAGCCTAAGGACAGGGTTTGGCACTGAAGCTTTCTTT
CDR3 protein: CASSLRTGFGTEAFF

CDR3 length: 14
V gene: TRBV28
clone size: .
D gene: TRBD1
J gene: TRBJ2-7
CDR3 DNA: TGTGCCAGCAGAAGACAGGGGATTCCCTACGAGCAGTACTTC
CDR3 protein: CASRRQGIPYEQYF

CDR3 length: 16
V gene: TRBV5-4
clone size: .
D gene: TRBD2
J gene: TRBJ2-1
CDR3 DNA: TGTGCCAGCAGCGATCGTAGCGGGAGAAACTACAATGAGCAGTTCTTC
CDR3 protein: CASSDRSGRNYNEQFF

CDR3 length: 15
V gene: TRBV7-3
clone size: .
D gene: TRBD2
J gene: TRBJ2-1
CDR3 DNA: TGTGCCAGCAGCTCCGTAGCGGGACCAAACAATGAGCAGTTCTTC
CDR3 protein: CASSSVAGPNNEQFF

CDR3 length: 14
V gene: TRBV19
clone size: .
D gene: .
J gene: TRBJ1-4
CDR3 DNA: TGTGCCAGTAGTGTTACCCGGTTAGATGAAAGACTGTTTTTT
CDR3 protein: CASSVTRLDERLFF

CDR3 length: 15
V gene: TRBV19
clone size: .
D gene: .
J gene: TRBJ1-3
CDR3 DNA: TGTGCCAGTAGTATCCAGCAGGGGCCTGGAAACACCATATATTTT
CDR3 protein: CASSIQQGPGNTIYF

CDR3 length: 17
V gene: TRBV21-1
clone size: .
D gene: .
J gene: TRBJ2-2
CDR3 DNA: TGTGCCAGCAGTAAAAATCACAGGGGGGCGCGCACCGGGGAGCTGTTTTTT
CDR3 protein: CASSKNHRGARTGELFF

CDR3 length: 17
V gene: TRBV19
clone size: .
D gene: TRBD1
J gene: TRBJ1-3
CDR3 DNA: TGTGCCAGTAGTATTCAGGGACAGGGGGCCGCTGGAAACACCATATATTTT
CDR3 protein: CASSIQGQGAAGNTIYF

CDR3 length: 12
V gene: TRBV6-1
clone size: .
D gene: .
J gene: TRBJ1-1
CDR3 DNA: TGTGCCAGCAGTGAAGGGTACATTGAAGCTTTCTTT
CDR3 protein: CASSEGYIEAFF

CDR3 length: 11
V gene: TRBV27
clone size: .
D gene: .
J gene: TRBJ1-1
CDR3 DNA: TGTGCCAGGGGAGTGTACACTGAAGCTTTCTTT
CDR3 protein: CARGVYTEAFF

CDR3 length: 12
V gene: TRBV15
clone size: few
D gene: .
J gene: TRBJ1-2
CDR3 DNA: TGTGCCACCAGCGTAGAAAACTATGGCTACACCTTC
CDR3 protein: CATSVENYGYTF

CDR3 length: 14
V gene: TRBV21-1
clone size: .
D gene: .
J gene: TRBJ1-5
CDR3 DNA: TGTGCCAGCAGCTCCGGACAGGTTGGTCAGCCCCAGCATTTT
CDR3 protein: CASSSGQVGQPQHF

CDR3 length: 14
V gene: TRBV19
clone size: once
D gene: .
J gene: TRBJ1-5
CDR3 DNA: TGTGCCAGTAGTAGGGGGGGCGCGGAATCCCCCCAGCATTTT
CDR3 protein: CASSRGGAESPQHF

CDR3 length: 14
V gene: TRBV5-1
clone size: once
D gene: TRBD2
J gene: TRBJ2-1
CDR3 DNA: TGCGCCAGCAGCTTGGGGGGTAGCGGGAGTGAGCAGTTCTTC
CDR3 protein: CASSLGGSGSEQFF

CDR3 length: 15
V gene: TRBV25-1
clone size: few
D gene: .
J gene: TRBJ2-7
CDR3 DNA: TGTGCCAGCAGTCCCCCGACAGCTTACTCCTACGAGCAGTACTTC
CDR3 protein: CASSPPTAYSYEQYF

CDR3 length: 14
V gene: TRBV7-3
clone size: .
D gene: .
J gene: TRBJ2-2
CDR3 DNA: TGTGCCACCGGCGGGGTCGCGAACACCGGGGAGCTGTTTTTT
CDR3 protein: CATGGVANTGELFF

CDR3 length: 16
V gene: TRBV15
clone size: .
D gene: TRBD1
J gene: TRBJ1-4
CDR3 DNA: TGTGCCACCAGCAGAGCCCGACAGGGGGGAGATGAAAAACTGTTTTTT
CDR3 protein: CATSRARQGGDEKLFF

CDR3 length: 14
V gene: TRBV30
clone size: .
D gene: TRBD1
J gene: TRBJ1-6
CDR3 DNA: TGTGCCTGGAGTGGGACAGGTGCTAACTCACCCCTCCACTTT
CDR3 protein: CAWSGTGANSPLHF

CDR3 length: 16
V gene: TRBV10-3
clone size: once
D gene: TRBD2
J gene: TRBJ2-1
CDR3 DNA: TGTGCCATCAGTCCGGGACTAGCGTCCTCCTACAATGAGCAGTTCTTC
CDR3 protein: CAISPGLASSYNEQFF

CDR3 length: 15
V gene: TRBV20-1
clone size: .
D gene: .
J gene: TRBJ1-6
CDR3 DNA: TGCAGTGCTAGTGGCGCGAGCTCCTATAATTCACCCCTCCACTTT
CDR3 protein: CSASGASSYNSPLHF

CDR3 length: 16
V gene: TRBV19
clone size: .
D gene: TRBD1
J gene: TRBJ1-1
CDR3 DNA: TGTGCCAGTAGTATAGGGGAACAGGGGAATCCGACTGAAGCTTTCTTT
CDR3 protein: CASSIGEQGNPTEAFF

CDR3 length: 16
V gene: TRBV9
clone size: .
D gene: .
J gene: TRBJ1-3
CDR3 DNA: TGTGCCAGCAGCGTAGCAACAGGGTTGGGTGGAAACACCATATATTTT
CDR3 protein: CASSVATGLGGNTIYF

CDR3 length: 14
V gene: TRBV14
clone size: .
D gene: .
J gene: TRBJ2-5
CDR3 DNA: TGTGCCAGCAGCCAAAGTTTGGAGGTGGAGACCCAGTACTTC
CDR3 protein: CASSQSLEVETQYF

CDR3 length: 15
V gene: TRBV11-1
clone size: .
D gene: TRBD1
J gene: TRBJ1-1
CDR3 DNA: TGTGCCAGCAGCTTAGTAGGACAGGGGATGACTGAAGCTTTCTTT
CDR3 protein: CASSLVGQGMTEAFF

CDR3 length: 17
V gene: TRBV5-1
clone size: .
D gene: TRBD1
J gene: TRBJ1-6
CDR3 DNA: TGCGCCAGCAGCCCAAACCCGACAGGGGGCAATAATTCACCCCTCCACTTT
CDR3 protein: CASSPNPTGGNNSPLHF

CDR3 length: 16
V gene: TRBV24-1
clone size: once
D gene: TRBD2
J gene: TRBJ2-3
CDR3 DNA: TGTGCCACCAGTGACCCTAGCGGGGCAAGCACAGATACGCAGTATTTT
CDR3 protein: CATSDPSGASTDTQYF

CDR3 length: 16
V gene: TRBV15
clone size: .
D gene: TRBD1
J gene: TRBJ1-2
CDR3 DNA: TGTGCCACCAGCAGAGACGTCAGAACAGGGGACTATGGCTACACCTTC
CDR3 protein: CATSRDVRTGDYGYTF

CDR3 length: 14
V gene: TRBV28
clone size: .
D gene: .
J gene: TRBJ1-4
CDR3 DNA: TGTGCCAGCAGTTCCCCAGGGGCGGATGAAAAACTGTTTTTT
CDR3 protein: CASSSPGADEKLFF

CDR3 length: 14
V gene: TRBV10-3
clone size: .
D gene: .
J gene: TRBJ1-1
CDR3 DNA: TGTGCCATCAGTGAAGGTACAGTTAACACTGAAGCTTTCTTT
CDR3 protein: CAISEGTVNTEAFF

CDR3 length: 15
V gene: TRBV5-1
clone size: .
D gene: TRBD2
J gene: TRBJ2-1
CDR3 DNA: TGCGCCAGCAGCTCCCTAGCGGGAGGTCAGAATGAGCAGTTCTTC
CDR3 protein: CASSSLAGGQNEQFF

CDR3 length: 16
V gene: TRBV28
clone size: .
D gene: TRBD2
J gene: TRBJ2-7
CDR3 DNA: TGTGCCAGCAGACCCCCGGGACTAGCGGGAACCTACGAGCAGTACTTC
CDR3 protein: CASRPPGLAGTYEQYF

CDR3 length: 16
V gene: TRBV19
clone size: .
D gene: TRBD1
J gene: TRBJ1-5
CDR3 DNA: TGTGCCAGTACCCCACCCGGGACAGGGGGCAATCAGCCCCAGCATTTT
CDR3 protein: CASTPPGTGGNQPQHF